The rows below give T cell receptor beta chains drawn from one sample of a study of cytomegalovirus exposure and HLA in healthy donors. The method was immunoSEQ multiplex PCR; TCRdb's version includes in-frame clones alone and lacks a portion of them. The table lists about 170,000 clones, approximately 70% of them singletons. Sequencing was performed on PBMCs. The receptors come from a man in his forties in good health and CMV-seropositive. CDR3s include the opening cysteine and the closing phenylalanine or tryptophan. The D gene is left open where the match is weak. Size tells how often a clone was seen (once, few, many) or the class of an expanded clone, and some rows leave it out.

>once|TRBJ2-5|TRBD1|TRBV7-9
TGTGCCAGCAGCTCCGACAGGGGAGGAGGAATCGGAGAGACCCAGTACTTC
CASSSDRGGGIGETQYF
>-|TRBJ1-3|-|TRBV5-4
TGTGCCAGCAGCTTGGGTAGGGGCTCTGGAAACACCATATATTTT
CASSLGRGSGNTIYF
>-|TRBJ2-7|TRBD1|TRBV7-6
TGTGCCAGCAGTGCGACAGGGAATGAGCAGTACTTC
CASSATGNEQYF
>-|TRBJ2-7|-|TRBV7-2
TGTGCCAGCAGCTCCCGCCAGGGGGGCGAGCAGTACTTC
CASSSRQGGEQYF
>-|TRBJ2-3|TRBD1|TRBV5-1
TGCGCCGGCAGCTTGGAGGGGACAGGGGGCATAGATACGCAGTATTTT
CAGSLEGTGGIDTQYF
>-|TRBJ1-2|-|TRBV6-1
TGTGCCAGCAGTGAGGTTTTCGGTTATGGCTACACCTTC
CASSEVFGYGYTF
>few|TRBJ1-2|-|TRBV7-2
TGTGCCAGCAGCCCGACTACAGGGAACTATGGCTACACCTTC
CASSPTTGNYGYTF
>-|TRBJ2-2|TRBD1|TRBV9
TGTGCCAGCAGCCCGACAGGGCTGAACACCGGGGAGCTGTTTTTT
CASSPTGLNTGELFF
>-|TRBJ2-5|-|TRBV4-1
TGCGCCAGCAGCCAGACTACCCAAGAGACCCAGTACTTC
CASSQTTQETQYF
>-|TRBJ1-6|-|TRBV7-2
TGTGCCAGCAGTCGTGACATTGCCTTTAATTCACCCCTCCACTTT
CASSRDIAFNSPLHF
>-|TRBJ1-1|TRBD1|TRBV10-3
TGTGCCATCAGGGACAGGGGTGGTGAGAACACTGAAGCTTTCTTT
CAIRDRGGENTEAFF
>few|TRBJ1-2|-|TRBV4-2
TGTGCCAGCAGCCAAGAGGGGGACACTAACTATGGCTACACCTTC
CASSQEGDTNYGYTF
>-|TRBJ1-2|-|TRBV7-8
TGTGCCAGCAGCTCAGGGGCAGTCAATGGCTACACCTTC
CASSSGAVNGYTF
>few|TRBJ2-7|TRBD2|TRBV30
TGTGCCTGGGGGCTGGGCCTAGCGGGGGGTGAGCAGTACTTC
CAWGLGLAGGEQYF
>-|TRBJ1-2|-|TRBV6-1
TGTGCCAGCAGGGGGACTAAGGGCTACACCTTC
CASRGTKGYTF
>-|TRBJ1-1|TRBD1|TRBV6-1
TGTGCCAGCGACCGGGACAGGACGAACACTGAAGCTTTCTTT
CASDRDRTNTEAFF
>-|TRBJ2-1|-|TRBV10-3
TGTGCCATCAGTGTGGGGCATGAGCAGTTCTTC
CAISVGHEQFF
>-|TRBJ1-2|-|TRBV7-9
TGTGCCAGCAGCTTAGTAAACAGAATTAACTATGGCTACACCTTC
CASSLVNRINYGYTF
>few|TRBJ2-5|TRBD2|TRBV7-9
TGTGCCAGCAGCTTGGTAGGGGGCGTCAGTACTAGCGGGGGGACCCAGTACTTC
CASSLVGGVSTSGGTQYF